This T cell receptor (beta chain) was recovered during a study of CXCR3-negative and CXCR3-positive naive CD8 T cells. The overall study: The libraries together contributed about 130 million TRB reads, each supplying about 1.5 +/- 0.3 million. Study-wide results and caveats: TRB CDR3s were more hydrophobic in CXCR3-positive than in CXCR3-negative naive cells.

About this clonotype itself: No antigen is known for it.

Researchers prepared the TRB cDNA libraries using 5' RACE with UMI labels. For each CDR3 protein, TCRdb gives one entry from its re-call of the 5' RACE reads, without DNA. Its table records tens of thousands of distinct CDR3 sequences. CDR3 length: 16 amino acids. Germline V CDR1 and CDR2: SQVTM, ANQGSEA. This receptor was obtained from a human donor in good health. Some clones in this sample may be carry-over from other donors' samples. The chain joins TRBV29-1 to TRBJ1-2. Material for sequencing was naive CXCR3+ CD8+ T cells from blood. Indicated subset: CD45RO-CCR7+CD27+CD95- naive CD8+ T cells expressing CXCR3 (TNR3+). The chain's CDR3 is CSVRETGDWRGYGYTF.